This TCR beta chain was profiled in a study of blood T cell repertoires in COVID-19. From germline, CDR1 is MNHNY and CDR2 SVGAGI (reference sequence). The ends were cut back, 2 bases at V and 2 bases at J, with 16 bases in the middle. The CDR3 runs to 16 residues. The table came from immunoSEQ multiplex PCR; TCRdb's copy has only in-frame clones and leaves some out. The sample includes nearly 350,000 clones, about 90% seen only once; the top ten take roughly 6%. The sample consisted of peripheral blood. The chain joins TRBV6-6 to TRBJ2-7, with D maybe TRBD2 (5 bases). The source is a woman aged 50 to 65 with COVID-19, enrolled during active disease. For the CDR3, the DNA is TGTGCCAGCAGTTACAAGTCAAGCGGCGTGACCTACGAGCAGTACTTC. Protein product: CASSYKSSGVTYEQYF.